These T cell receptor beta chains were read from a single sample in a study of early stage breast cancer tumors. TCRdb's copy holds only in-frame clones and misses some; the assay was immunoSEQ multiplex PCR. The table includes approximately 75,000 clones, around 80% detected once. Sequenced sample: blood. The receptors derive from a person between 35 and 49 years old with breast cancer. Each CDR3 is given with its conserved first and last residue. Fields, in order: V gene, D gene, clone size, J gene, CDR3 DNA, CDR3 protein. D genes are given only for firm matches. Clone size appears in some rows only: once, few, many, or a class for an expanded clone.

TRBV10-3,.,once,TRBJ1-2,TGTGCCATCAGTGACCCCATCAGGGGTGAAAACTATGGCTACACCTTC,CAISDPIRGENYGYTF
TRBV18,TRBD1,.,TRBJ1-5,TGTGCCAGCTCATCGACAGGGATCCCGAAGCAGCCCCAGCATTTT,CASSSTGIPKQPQHF
TRBV28,.,.,TRBJ1-2,TGTGCCAGCAGTATAACCGTCTTACGTGGCTACACCTTC,CASSITVLRGYTF
TRBV5-4,.,.,TRBJ1-4,TGTGCCAGCAGCTCCAACTCGGCAACTAATGAAAAACTGTTTTTT,CASSSNSATNEKLFF
TRBV28,TRBD2,.,TRBJ2-3,TGTGCCAGCAGTTTAGATTTCCGGACTAGCGGGAGAGGGGCAGATACGCAGTATTTT,CASSLDFRTSGRGADTQYF
TRBV7-3,TRBD2,.,TRBJ2-3,TGTGCCAGCAGCCTAGGCCTAGCGGGAGAAGATACGCAGTATTTT,CASSLGLAGEDTQYF
TRBV5-1,.,.,TRBJ2-1,TGCGCCAGCAGCTTGGATGCAGGGCAGCAGTTCTTC,CASSLDAGQQFF
TRBV30,TRBD2,.,TRBJ2-3,TGTGCCTGTCATCGGAGCGGGAGTGGAGATACGCAGTATTTT,CACHRSGSGDTQYF
TRBV6-1,TRBD1,.,TRBJ1-2,TGTGCCAGCACCGTGGGACAGGGGGGACGTGGCTACACCTTC,CASTVGQGGRGYTF
TRBV10-3,TRBD1,.,TRBJ1-1,TGTGCCATCAGGGACAGGGTTTCAAACACTGAAGCTTTCTTT,CAIRDRVSNTEAFF
TRBV28,.,once,TRBJ1-2,TGTGCCAGCAGTTTTGGGGGGCCTTCTGGCTACACCTTC,CASSFGGPSGYTF
TRBV7-6,TRBD2,.,TRBJ2-5,TGTGCCAGCAGCTTTAGCGGGAGGTACCAAGAGACCCAGTACTTC,CASSFSGRYQETQYF
TRBV7-9,TRBD1,.,TRBJ1-1,TGTGCCAGCAGCTTACAGGGGGGAGCTTTCTTT,CASSLQGGAFF
TRBV5-6,.,.,TRBJ1-1,TGTGCCAGCAGCTTTGGGGTAGGGTCAAAGAGCACTGAAGCTTTCTTT,CASSFGVGSKSTEAFF
TRBV11-1,.,.,TRBJ1-2,TGTGCCAGCAGCCCCTCATGGGAGGAGTCGGACGCTAACTATGGCTACACCTTC,CASSPSWEESDANYGYTF
TRBV5-1,.,.,TRBJ1-5,TGCGCCAGGGGTAATCAGCCCCAGCATTTT,CARGNQPQHF
TRBV18,.,.,TRBJ1-3,TGTGCCAGCTCACCAGCAGGGATGGAGTCTGGAAACACCATATATTTT,CASSPAGMESGNTIYF
TRBV7-9,.,.,TRBJ1-1,TGTGCCAGCAGCTTGAGTACTGAAGCTTTCTTT,CASSLSTEAFF
TRBV7-8,TRBD2,.,TRBJ2-1,TGTGCCAGCAGCTTACCTAGCGGGAACCCTAGCTCCTACAATGAGCAGTTCTTC,CASSLPSGNPSSYNEQFF
TRBV30,TRBD2,.,TRBJ2-1,TGTGCCTGGAGTGGACTAGCGGGAGCCAATGAGCAGTTCTTC,CAWSGLAGANEQFF
TRBV7-9,.,.,TRBJ1-1,TGTGCCAGCAGCTCAGACAGGACTTTGACTGAAGCTTTCTTT,CASSSDRTLTEAFF
TRBV6-1,TRBD1,.,TRBJ1-5,TGTGCCAGCAGTGGGCAGGGGGCTTATAGCAATCAGCCCCAGCATTTT,CASSGQGAYSNQPQHF
TRBV7-2,.,.,TRBJ2-7,TGTGCCAGCAGCTTATATCGCGGATCCTACGAGCAGTACTTC,CASSLYRGSYEQYF
TRBV11-2,.,.,TRBJ2-3,TGTGCCAGCAGCTTAGGGGTCACAGATACGCAGTATTTT,CASSLGVTDTQYF
TRBV18,TRBD2,.,TRBJ2-7,TGTGCCAGCTCACCAATTACTGCGGGACTAGCGGGAGATGAGCAGTACTTC,CASSPITAGLAGDEQYF
TRBV7-7,.,.,TRBJ2-2,TGTGCTAGTTCTAGGCTTGCCACCGGGGAGCTGTTTTTT,CASSRLATGELFF
TRBV30,.,.,TRBJ2-2,TGTGCCTGGAGCAGTATCGGGGCTCACTACACCGGGGAGCTGTTTTTT,CAWSSIGAHYTGELFF
TRBV19,TRBD1,.,TRBJ1-4,TGTGCCAGTAGTATCGGACAGGGGGACGAAAAACTGTTTTTT,CASSIGQGDEKLFF
TRBV19,TRBD1,.,TRBJ2-4,TGTGCCAGTAGTATCGGGACAGGGGGGGCCAAAAACATTCAGTACTTC,CASSIGTGGAKNIQYF
TRBV7-7,TRBD2,.,TRBJ2-2,TGTGCTAGCAGCCTAACTAGCGGGAGTGCTGGCGGGGAGCTGTTTTTT,CASSLTSGSAGGELFF
TRBV7-6,.,.,TRBJ2-3,TGTGCCAGCACCCCCGGGAGCACAGATACGCAGTATTTT,CASTPGSTDTQYF
TRBV4-1,.,.,TRBJ2-7,TGCGCCAGCAGCCAAGACTACTACTACGAGCAGTACTTC,CASSQDYYYEQYF
TRBV5-1,.,.,TRBJ1-2,TGCGCCAGCAGCTTGGATCCCGGCTCGCTTTATGGCTACACCTTC,CASSLDPGSLYGYTF
TRBV18,.,.,TRBJ1-1,TGTGCCAGCTCACCGGGCCCAGGACAGAACACTGAAGCTTTCTTT,CASSPGPGQNTEAFF
TRBV11-2,.,.,TRBJ2-7,TGTGCCAGCAGCCAACGCGTCAGTACCTACGAGCAGTACTTC,CASSQRVSTYEQYF
TRBV13,.,.,TRBJ1-2,TGTGCCAGCAGCTTAGGCCACGACAGGAACTATGGCTACACCTTC,CASSLGHDRNYGYTF
TRBV6-5,TRBD2,.,TRBJ2-7,TGTGCCAGCTCGGGGGGGAAGAGCAACGAGCAGTACTTC,CASSGGKSNEQYF
TRBV5-4,TRBD2,.,TRBJ2-4,TGTGCCAGCAGACTAGCGGGAGGGCGGAACATTCAGTACTTC,CASRLAGGRNIQYF
TRBV15,.,.,TRBJ1-3,TGTGCCACCAGCAGAGGGGGTGGGGCCCTCTTCTCTGGAAACACCATATATTTT,CATSRGGGALFSGNTIYF
TRBV28,.,.,TRBJ1-1,TGTGCCAGCATCAATGGACTCCCGAACACTGAAGCTTTCTTT,CASINGLPNTEAFF
TRBV25-1,.,few,TRBJ1-3,TGTGCCAGCAGTACAACGAGAAACACCATATATTTT,CASSTTRNTIYF
TRBV29-1,TRBD1,.,TRBJ1-1,TGCAGCGCTCGACAGGGCGCCATGAACACTGAAGCTTTCTTT,CSARQGAMNTEAFF
TRBV18,.,.,TRBJ2-7,TGTGCCAGCTCACCTCGGGACGGGATATACGAGCAGTACTTC,CASSPRDGIYEQYF
TRBV4-1,.,few,TRBJ2-7,TGCGCCAGCAGCCAAGGCGGATACTCCTACGAGCAGTACTTC,CASSQGGYSYEQYF
TRBV30,.,.,TRBJ1-1,TGTGCCTGGAGCTTTAGGCAGAACACTGAAGCTTTCTTT,CAWSFRQNTEAFF
TRBV13,.,few,TRBJ2-5,TGTGCCAGCAGCCGCGGAAGGGGGCAAGAGACCCAGTACTTC,CASSRGRGQETQYF
TRBV23-1,.,.,TRBJ1-3,TGCGCCAGCAGTCAATTTTTCACCCGGGACTCCTCTGGAAACACCATATATTTT,CASSQFFTRDSSGNTIYF
TRBV28,.,.,TRBJ1-2,TGTGCCAGCCTCAAGGACAGTCTCTATGGCTACACCTTC,CASLKDSLYGYTF
TRBV5-6,.,.,TRBJ2-6,TGTGCCAGCAGCTTGTTAGGCGGGACGAACTCTGGGGCCAACGTCCTGACTTTC,CASSLLGGTNSGANVLTF
TRBV5-5,.,.,TRBJ2-5,TGTGCCAGCAGCTTAGGAGTAACTAGAAGAGAGACCCAGTACTTC,CASSLGVTRRETQYF
TRBV7-9,.,.,TRBJ2-7,TGTGCCAGCAGCTTAGTGTTAAGGGACTCAGGGGCTTACGAGCAGTACTTC,CASSLVLRDSGAYEQYF
TRBV6-6,.,.,TRBJ2-7,TGTGCCAGCCAACTTCACGGGGCCTACGAGCAGTACTTC,CASQLHGAYEQYF
TRBV7-2,.,few,TRBJ2-7,TGTGCCAGCAGCCCTCGACAGACCCACACCTACGAGCAGTACTTC,CASSPRQTHTYEQYF
TRBV10-1,TRBD1,.,TRBJ2-7,TGCGCCAGCAGTGAGCACAGGACAGGGGCCTACGAGCAGTACTTC,CASSEHRTGAYEQYF
TRBV7-9,.,.,TRBJ2-2,TGTGCCAGCAGCTTACAGGCTCCCAGTAACGGGGAGCTGTTTTTT,CASSLQAPSNGELFF
TRBV9,.,.,TRBJ2-1,TGTGCCAGCAGCGTAGGTGGTGAGCAGTTCTTC,CASSVGGEQFF
TRBV27,.,.,TRBJ1-5,TGTGCCAGCAGTATCAGGGTGGGCCAGCCCCAGCATTTT,CASSIRVGQPQHF